The source of this TCR beta chain is a study of OX40 agonist ivuxolimab in advanced cancers. CDR1 is SGHAT and CDR2 is FQNNGV in the germline V gene. The CDR3 consists of 18 residues. The germline V and J ends were trimmed by 1 base and 5 bases, with 20 bases remaining between them. Points from the study as a whole: Normalized T-cell clonal expansion was also low in a subset of nonresponders.

As regards this clone: The antigen remains unidentified.

The repertoire was sequenced with immunoSEQ multiplex PCR; TCRdb's copy has only in-frame clones and lacks some. This table holds approximately 160,000 clones, 85% to 95% found once. The sequences come from CD4+ or CD8+ T cells sorted from blood, collected in a trial of the OX40 agonist ivuxolimab. The sequence derives from an adult with an advanced solid tumor such as melanoma, head and neck, liver or kidney cancer. The chain combines TRBV11-2 with TRBJ2-2, with TRBD2 as a possible D gene (5 bases). The CDR3 loop is CASSLGRSWGRGTGELFF. The CDR3 nucleotides read TGTGCCAGCAGCTTAGGCCGAAGTTGGGGAAGAGGGACCGGGGAGCTGTTTTTT.